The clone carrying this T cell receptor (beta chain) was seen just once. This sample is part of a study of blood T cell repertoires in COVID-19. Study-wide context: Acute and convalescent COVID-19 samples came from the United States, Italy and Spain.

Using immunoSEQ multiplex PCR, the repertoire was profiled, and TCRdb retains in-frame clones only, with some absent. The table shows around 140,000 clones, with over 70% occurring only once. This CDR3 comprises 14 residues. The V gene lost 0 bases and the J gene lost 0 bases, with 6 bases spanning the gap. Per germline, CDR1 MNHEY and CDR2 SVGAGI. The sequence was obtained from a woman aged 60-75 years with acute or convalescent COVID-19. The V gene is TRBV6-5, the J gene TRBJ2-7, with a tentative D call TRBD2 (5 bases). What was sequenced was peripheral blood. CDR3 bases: TGTGCCAGCAGTTACTCGGCGGGCTCCTACGAGCAGTACTTC. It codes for CASSYSAGSYEQYF.